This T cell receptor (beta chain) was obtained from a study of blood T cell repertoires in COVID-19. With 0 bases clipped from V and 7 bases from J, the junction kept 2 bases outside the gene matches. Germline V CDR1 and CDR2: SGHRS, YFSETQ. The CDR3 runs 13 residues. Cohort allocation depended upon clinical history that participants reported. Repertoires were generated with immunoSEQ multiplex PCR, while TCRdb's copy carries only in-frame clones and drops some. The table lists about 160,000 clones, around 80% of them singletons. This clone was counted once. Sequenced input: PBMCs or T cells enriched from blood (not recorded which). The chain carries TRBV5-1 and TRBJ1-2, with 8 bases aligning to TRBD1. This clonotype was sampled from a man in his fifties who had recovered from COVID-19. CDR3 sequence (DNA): TGCGCCAGCAGCTTGGCAGGGGGCCGTGGCTACACCTTC. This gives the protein CASSLAGGRGYTF.